The following is a T cell receptor beta chain sequence with its context. What it binds is not known. The data were obtained in a study of radiotherapy plus CTLA-4 blockade in lung cancer. Study details: Objective responses were observed in approximately 20% of patients, and disease control was achieved by roughly 29%. The study's findings and limits: Researchers report tumor-derived TCR clones expanding in blood after radiotherapy plus ipilimumab.

Measured with immunoSEQ multiplex PCR; TCRdb has only the in-frame clones, and not every one. The table records tens of thousands of clones, around 76% of them present only once. It was focal radiation plus CTLA-4 blockade with ipilimumab that patients with chemo-refractory metastatic non-small-cell lung cancer received. The specimen comprised peripheral blood, sampled from a patient treated with radiotherapy plus ipilimumab. This TCR was sampled from a human donor with non-small cell lung cancer whose response to radiotherapy plus ipilimumab could not be evaluated. Some clones in this sample may be carry-over from other donors' samples.

CDR3 region: CASGSGISHGYTF. The CDR3 nucleotides read TGTGCTAGTGGCAGCGGGATCTCCCATGGCTACACCTTC. The rearrangement links TRBV12-5 to TRBJ1-2; no firm D call. The CDR3 is 13 residues long. Between the trimmed V and J ends, which lost 6 bases and 6 bases, there was a span of 14 bases. The germline gives CDR1 LGHNT, CDR2 FRNRAP.